The entry that follows covers one T cell receptor beta chain sequence. In germline, CDR1 is ENHRY, CDR2 SYGVKD. The V segment lost 6 bases and the J segment 12 bases; nucleotides outside the gene matches: 12. The CDR3 has 14 amino acids. Some clones are missing from TCRdb's copy, which holds only in-frame ones; the method was immunoSEQ multiplex PCR. The profile covers about 600,000 clones, with 95% to 98% appearing a single time and 0.3% taken by the ten largest. This record comes from a study of shared clonotypes between healthy human individuals. The wider study: Used for every donor were three CD4 naive, three CD4 memory, two CD8 naive and one CD8 memory plate.

The naive CD8 fraction comprised CD45RO-negative cells positively selected for CCR7 and excluded terminally differentiated effector memory CD45RA+ cells. This TCR came from a man between 25 and 39 years old in good health. Sequenced material: naive CD8+ T cells sorted from blood. The V and J genes are TRBV10-3 and TRBJ2-1; TRBD2 matches at 9 bases. DNA for the CDR3: TGTGCCATCAGAGCGGGAGGCTACAATGAGTGGCAGTTCTTC. This codes for CAIRAGGYNEWQFF.